Following are 30 T cell receptor beta chains from one sample sequenced in a study of OX40 agonist ivuxolimab in advanced cancers. Assay used: immunoSEQ multiplex PCR; TCRdb lists only in-frame clones, some missing. The sample lists under 75,000 clones; approximately 88% were seen once. The starting material was CD4+ or CD8+ T cells sorted from blood, obtained in a trial of the OX40 agonist ivuxolimab. The receptor set was obtained from an adult with an advanced solid tumor such as melanoma, head and neck, liver or kidney cancer.

The chain couples TRBV18 to TRBJ2-7; tentatively, D is TRBD1 or TRBD2 (6 bases each). The CDR3 is made up of 15 amino acids. Per the germline V gene, CDR1 is KGHSH and CDR2 is LQKENI. V gave up 0 bases and J gave up 5 bases, with 14 bases separating them. Here the CDR3 reads CASSPPRGVSHEQYF. The CDR3 DNA sequence: TGTGCCAGCTCACCACCAAGGGGGGTATCGCACGAGCAGTACTTC. Based on the CDR3 plus reference TRBV18 and TRBJ2-7, the full variable domain is NAGVMQNPRHLVRRRGQEARLRCSPMKGHSHVYWYRQLPEEGLKFMVYLQKENIIDESGMPKERFSAEFPKEGPSILRIQQVVRGDSAAYFCASSPPRGVSHEQYFGPGTRLTVT.

The chain links TRBV18 to TRBJ2-7, with D unclear. CDR3 length: 12 amino acids. V was shortened by 5 bases and J by 6 bases, with 11 bases between the two germline ends. The germline V gene encodes CDR1 KGHSH and CDR2 LQKENI. The CDR3 DNA reads TGTGCCAGCTCATACTCGGCTTCCGAGCAGTACTTC. Protein product: CASSYSASEQYF.

The V and J genes are TRBV9 and TRBJ2-2; D gene ambiguous. Germline V gene sequence: CDR1 SGDLS, CDR2 YYNGEE. V was pared by 2 bases and J by 8 bases, with 10 bases between. The CDR3 consists of 13 residues. CDR3 sequence (DNA): TGTGCCAGCAGCGTTCTTATGGAGGGGGAGCTGTTTTTT. The encoded protein is CASSVLMEGELFF. The full variable domain, its missing parts supplied by reference TRBV9 and TRBJ2-2, is DSGVTQTPKHLITATGQRVTLRCSPRSGDLSVYWYQQSLDQGLQFLIQYYNGEERAKGNILERFSAQQFPDLHSELNLSSLELGDSALYFCASSVLMEGELFFGEGSRLTVL.

V and J are TRBV5-6 and TRBJ2-7; D gene uncertain. Germline V gene sequence: CDR1 SGHDT, CDR2 YYEEEE. V lost 2 bases and J 4 bases, leaving 4 bases between the germline ends. CDR3 length equals 11 residues. CDR3: CASSFMYEQYF. The CDR3, as DNA: TGTGCCAGCAGCTTTATGTACGAGCAGTACTTC.

This chain connects TRBV18 to TRBJ2-1; TRBD2 agrees at 10 bases. Germline CDR1 and CDR2: KGHSH and LQKENI. This CDR3 has 18 amino acids. V shed 5 bases and J 0 bases; nucleotides not matched to a gene: 10. CDR3 in amino acids: CASSSGLAKISSYNEQFF. The CDR3 bases are TGTGCCAGCTCATCGGGACTAGCGAAAATTAGCTCCTACAATGAGCAGTTCTTC.

The CDR3 region has the DNA TGTGCCATCAGACGACGTGTGGGGGAGGGCCGAGATGAGCAGTTCTTC. It translates to CAIRRRVGEGRDEQFF. The rearrangement joins TRBV10-3 to TRBJ2-1, with TRBD2 identical over 7 bases. This CDR3 contains 16 residues. CDR1 is ENHRY, CDR2 SYGVKD, per germline. V lost 6 bases, J lost 8 bases, and 16 bases stayed unmatched.

CDR3 in amino acids: CASSSRGQGGYGYTF. The CDR3 bases are TGTGCCAGCAGTTCGCGGGGACAGGGAGGATATGGCTACACCTTC. V and J are TRBV6-5 and TRBJ1-2; 9 bases match TRBD1. CDR1 is MNHEY, CDR2 SVGAGI, per germline. The CDR3 spans 15 residues. Trimming at V came to 4 bases and at J to 5 bases, leaving 8 bases not matched to a gene.

This chain uses TRBV19 with TRBJ2-2, with TRBD2 matching 12 bases. The germline CDR1 and CDR2 sequences are LNHDA and SQIVND (reference sequence). The CDR3 sequence is 16 residues long. V lost 3 bases to trimming and J lost 5 bases; unmatched junction nucleotides: 4. The CDR3 loop reads CASSIGGTSGTGELFF. The CDR3 DNA reads as TGTGCCAGTAGTATCGGGGGGACTAGCGGGACCGGGGAGCTGTTTTTT.

V and J are TRBV28 and TRBJ2-3, with TRBD2 matching over 8 bases. CDR3 size: 16 residues. Looked up from germline, CDR1 is MDHEN and CDR2 is SYDVKM. Unmatched junction bases numbered 15, after V lost 8 bases and J lost 5 bases. The CDR3 reads CASSGPGLAQGDTQYF. The CDR3 DNA reads as TGTGCCAGCTCCGGACCCGGACTAGCTCAAGGAGATACGCAGTATTTT.

The chain links TRBV10-2 to TRBJ2-1; TRBD2 matches at 9 bases. The CDR3 consists of 14 residues. V lost 7 bases and J lost 8; bases outside the gene matches: 9. Germline V lookup: CDR1 WSHSY, CDR2 SAAADI. The CDR3 reads CASIWGTSFHEQFF. DNA for the CDR3: TGCGCCAGCATTTGGGGGACTAGCTTCCATGAGCAGTTCTTC.

The gene calls are TRBV23-1 and TRBJ1-2, with 10 nucleotides matching TRBD1. TRBV23-1 is known as an ORF, though its function is uncertain. Trimming removed 0 bases from V and 1 base from J; junction bases left unmatched: 2. There are 16 residues in the CDR3. CDR3 region: CASSQSGTGVNYGYTF. DNA of the CDR3: TGCGCCAGCAGTCAATCCGGGACAGGGGTTAACTATGGCTACACCTTC.

DNA of the CDR3: TGTGCCAGCAGCGTACTCCCGGAAGGAATTCAGTACTTC. It translates to CASSVLPEGIQYF. J is TRBJ2-4 and V is TRBV9; unclear D gene. V lost 1 base and J lost 10, with 12 bases in between. Germline CDR1 SGDLS, CDR2 YYNGEE. The CDR3 is made up of 13 amino acids.

The chain is built from TRBV6-6 and TRBJ2-1; 9 bases are shared with TRBD2. The germline V gene has CDR1 MNHNY and CDR2 SVGAGI (reference sequence). The CDR3 has 14 residues. With 7 bases clipped from V and 9 bases from J, the junction kept 10 bases outside the gene matches. This CDR3 is CASIGASGNGEQFF. CDR3 bases: TGTGCCAGCATTGGGGCTAGCGGGAACGGTGAGCAGTTCTTC.

V is TRBV6-5 and J is TRBJ1-5; the D gene is possibly TRBD1 (6 bases). The CDR3 length is 13 residues. From germline, CDR1 is MNHEY and CDR2 SVGAGI. V was shortened by 6 bases and J by 6 bases, with 12 bases between the two germline ends. The CDR3 sequence: CASSSEGGQPQHF. DNA for the CDR3: TGTGCCAGCAGCTCCGAGGGGGGTCAGCCCCAGCATTTT.

This clone was seen only a few times. The chain is built from TRBV7-3 and TRBJ2-5; either TRBD1 or TRBD2 may fit D (6 bases each). The CDR3 runs 15 residues. The germline CDR1 and CDR2 sequences are SGHTA and FQGTGA. V gave up 1 base and J gave up 4 bases, with 13 bases separating them. CDR3 protein: CASSLMGGGGETQYF. In DNA form, the CDR3 reads TGTGCCAGCAGCTTAATGGGCGGAGGGGGAGAGACCCAGTACTTC.

This chain links TRBV11-3 with TRBJ2-2; D gene ambiguous. The CDR3 is made up of 15 amino acids. The germline V and J ends were trimmed by 5 bases and 0 bases, with 10 bases remaining between them. Germline loops: CDR1 SGHNT, CDR2 YENEEA. The CDR3 here is CASSPRVSNTGELFF. The CDR3 DNA is TGTGCCAGCAGCCCCCGGGTATCGAACACCGGGGAGCTGTTTTTT.

V is TRBV28 and J is TRBJ1-1; D is unresolved. Trimming cost V 1 base and J 1 base, with 10 bases left between them. The germline V gene encodes CDR1 MDHEN and CDR2 SYDVKM. The CDR3 has 15 amino acids. The CDR3: CASSLLTRRNTEAFF. CDR3 DNA: TGTGCCAGCAGTTTATTAACCAGGAGGAACACTGAAGCTTTCTTT.

This chain uses TRBV2 with TRBJ2-2; 7 bases agree with TRBD2. Per germline, CDR1 SNHLY and CDR2 FYNNEI. The trim removed 1 base at V and 5 bases at J, leaving 4 bases unmatched. The CDR3 spans 15 residues. CDR3 region: CASSEDGRRTGELFF. The CDR3 coding sequence is TGTGCCAGCAGTGAAGACGGGAGGCGGACCGGGGAGCTGTTTTTT.

This clone occurred a few times. This chain joins TRBV29-1 and TRBJ1-1; the D gene is possibly TRBD1 (5 bases). Germline V gene lookup returns CDR1 SQVTM and CDR2 ANQGSEA. CDR3 length equals 12 residues. The V gene lost 7 bases and the J gene lost 7 bases, with 16 bases spanning the gap. The CDR3 DNA reads TGCAGCGGCATTGACAGCGCGCATGAAGCTTTCTTT. Translation gives CSGIDSAHEAFF.

The chain uses TRBV28 and TRBJ1-4; D gene unclear. CDR3 length: 13 residues. The V and J ends lost 7 bases and 10 bases respectively, with 16 bases between them. In germline, CDR1 is MDHEN, CDR2 SYDVKM. For the CDR3, the DNA is TGTGCCAGCATAGGTCATGGAGATGGAAAACTGTTTTTT. Residues: CASIGHGDGKLFF. The full variable domain, completed using reference TRBV28 and TRBJ1-4, is DVKVTQSSRYLVKRTGEKVFLECVQDMDHENMFWYRQDPGLGLRLIYFSYDVKMKEKGDIPEGYSVSREKKERFSLILESASTNQTSMYLCASIGHGDGKLFFGSGTQLSVL.

This clone was counted only a few times. The CDR3 coding sequence is TGTGCCAGCAGTTACTCATGGGGGATGAACACTGAAGCTTTCTTT. It specifies CASSYSWGMNTEAFF. The V gene is TRBV6-5, the J gene TRBJ1-1, with D tentatively TRBD1 (5 bases). The CDR3 covers 15 residues. The V and J ends lost 0 bases and 0 bases respectively, with 8 bases between them. CDR1 is MNHEY, CDR2 SVGAGI, per germline.

This sequence joins TRBV2 and TRBJ2-5, with a possible D match to TRBD2 (6 bases). Germline V gives CDR1 SNHLY, CDR2 FYNNEI. The CDR3 runs to 15 residues. V gave up 7 bases and J gave up 5 bases, with 20 bases separating them. In DNA form, the CDR3 reads TGTGCCAGCACCCGAGACGCGGCACGGGAGGAGACCCAGTACTTC. Protein: CASTRDAAREETQYF.

The V and J genes are TRBV7-3 and TRBJ1-6; D unclear. This CDR3 has 13 residues. The V gene's germline CDR1 is SGHTA and CDR2 FQGTGA. V dropped 2 bases and J dropped 7 bases, with 6 bases sitting between them. The CDR3 DNA sequence: TGTGCCAGCAGCTTATCCGGCAATTCACCCCTCCACTTT. Encoded protein: CASSLSGNSPLHF.

This chain connects TRBV5-1 to TRBJ2-3; D is uncertain. In germline, CDR1 is SGHRS, CDR2 YFSETQ. CDR3 length: 16 residues. The germline V and J ends were trimmed by 1 base and 0 bases, with 12 bases remaining between them. Here the CDR3 DNA reads TGCGCCAGCAGCTTGACCCCGGGCCTCAGCACAGATACGCAGTATTTT. It yields the protein CASSLTPGLSTDTQYF. Together with reference TRBV5-1 and TRBJ2-3, the CDR3 gives the full variable domain: KAGVTQTPRYLIKTRGQQVTLSCSPISGHRSVSWYQQTPGQGLQFLFEYFSETQRNKGNFPGRFSGRQFSNSRSEMNVSTLELGDSALYLCASSLTPGLSTDTQYFGPGTRLTVL.

The CDR3 coding sequence is TGTGCCAGTAGTATTCGACTAGCGGGAGTTAAGGATACGCAGTATTTT. Translation gives CASSIRLAGVKDTQYF. The chain recombines TRBV19 with TRBJ2-3, with 12 bases fitting TRBD2. V shed 3 bases, J shed 6 bases, and the junction held 7 bases outside the gene matches. This CDR3 comprises 16 residues. From germline, CDR1 is LNHDA and CDR2 SQIVND (reference sequence). Drawing the rest from reference TRBV19 and TRBJ2-3, the complete variable domain is DGGITQSPKYLFRKEGQNVTLSCEQNLNHDAMYWYRQDPGQGLRLIYYSQIVNDFQKGDIAEGYSVSREKKESFPLTVTSAQKNPTAFYLCASSIRLAGVKDTQYFGPGTRLTVL.

V and J are TRBV5-4 and TRBJ1-1; D call uncertain. CDR1 is SGHNT and CDR2 is YYREEE in the germline V gene (reference sequence). V lost 0 bases to trimming and J lost 1 base, with 7 bases between them. The CDR3 contains 14 residues. The CDR3 nucleotides read TGTGCCAGCAGCTTGGGCTGGGAGAACACTGAAGCTTTCTTT. Its translation: CASSLGWENTEAFF.

The gene calls are TRBV19 and TRBJ2-1; D perhaps matches TRBD2 (6 bases). Germline CDR1 is LNHDA and CDR2 is SQIVND (reference sequence). The CDR3 contains 16 residues. With 0 bases removed from V and 1 base from J, the gap between germline ends came to 10 bases. The DNA of the CDR3 is TGTGCCAGTAGTATAGACCCCGCGGGATCCTACAATGAGCAGTTCTTC. As protein: CASSIDPAGSYNEQFF.

This clone turned up a few times. V usage is TRBV10-3 and J usage is TRBJ2-3, with D uncertain. This CDR3 comprises 12 residues. With 3 bases removed from V and 6 bases from J, the gap between germline ends came to 7 bases. Germline V gene data show CDR1 as ENHRY and CDR2 as SYGVKD. DNA of the CDR3: TGTGCCATCAGTGACTCGCGGGATACGCAGTATTTT. Its translation is CAISDSRDTQYF.

The chain couples TRBV4-1 to TRBJ2-1, with a tentative D call TRBD1 (6 bases). The CDR3 contains 15 residues. CDR1 is MGHRA, CDR2 YSYEKL, per germline. Trimming stripped 4 bases from V and 5 bases from J, with 15 bases between. CDR3 sequence: CASSPFRDTDNEQFF. The DNA for the CDR3 is TGCGCCAGCAGCCCATTCCGGGACACAGACAATGAGCAGTTCTTC.

The rearrangement joins TRBV6-5 to TRBJ2-5; 10 bases align to TRBD2. V dropped 0 bases and J dropped 5; count of bases not matched to a gene: 6. CDR1 and CDR2 (germline): MNHEY, SVGAGI. The CDR3 is made up of 16 amino acids. The CDR3 sequence is CASSYSISGRGETQYF. The CDR3 DNA reads TGTGCCAGCAGTTACTCGATAAGCGGGAGGGGCGAGACCCAGTACTTC.